This TCR beta chain originates from a study of blood T cell repertoires in COVID-19. Libraries were prepared by immunoSEQ multiplex PCR; TCRdb keeps only in-frame clonotypes and omits some of them. The table shows 160,000 or so clones, with roughly 86% occurring only once. V shed 6 bases and J shed 8 bases, with 11 bases lying between them. Germline CDR1 SGHAT, CDR2 FQNNGV. This CDR3 has 13 amino acids. This chain connects TRBV11-2 to TRBJ1-6, with D maybe TRBD1 (5 bases). The TCR was taken from a woman aged 45-65 years with acute or convalescent COVID-19. The sample was peripheral blood. The CDR3 here is CASSSREDSPLHF. The CDR3 DNA follows: TGTGCCAGCAGTAGCAGGGAGGATTCACCCCTCCACTTT.